A selection of T cell receptor beta chains follows, all from one sample in a study of human T cells and chemical hapten exposure. TCRdb ran MiXCR on the RACE reads and lists one entry per CDR3 protein. The sample shows 350,000 to 400,000 distinct CDR3 sequences, 4% to 6% of them seen only once. The sample here was whole blood, taken in connection with sensitization to the hapten diphenylcyclopropenone (DPC). Every receptor here comes from a woman aged 45-65 years with alopecia areata. Some clones in this sample may be carry-over from other donors' samples. The CDR3 runs from the conserved cysteine through the conserved F or W. A row's size may be missing; if present it is once, few, many or a size class.

TRBV12-3/TRBV12-4,many,TRBJ2-3,CASTPGPDTQYF
TRBV27,many,TRBJ2-5,CASSFNPEIWETQYF
TRBV5-6,few,TRBJ1-2,CASSLTGLSRGYTF
TRBV28,many,TRBJ2-7,CASSSQGHEQYF
TRBV5-1,many,TRBJ2-5,CASKTQETQYF
TRBV9,NA,TRBJ2-1,CASSPYFSDTTSSYNEQFF
TRBV12-3/TRBV12-4,many,TRBJ2-4,CASSFSSGGEQYF
TRBV11-1,many,TRBJ2-2,CASSLQGRENTGELFF
TRBV7-3,many,TRBJ2-7,CASSLYGGEQYF
TRBV2,NA,TRBJ1-1,CASTQRAEAFF
TRBV3-1,few,TRBJ1-4,CASSQLQGRENEKLFF
TRBV7-2,NA,TRBJ1-5,CASSLSGAYSNQPQHF
TRBV29-1,few,TRBJ1-5,CSVVEPTGEGQPQHF
TRBV2,many,TRBJ1-6,CANRDRGNSPLHF
TRBV20-1,few,TRBJ2-7,CSAPSGPTYEQYF
TRBV6-1,NA,TRBJ2-3,CASKGRGLPDTQYF
TRBV29-1,NA,TRBJ2-5,CSVDFRDTTRETQYF
TRBV19,NA,TRBJ2-2,CASTRGAGTNTGELFF
TRBV20-1,many,TRBJ1-2,CSARIPGQLNYGYTF
TRBV7-2,many,TRBJ2-3,CASSFSGVTQYF
TRBV13,many,TRBJ1-2,CASSERTVKNYGYTF
TRBV12-3/TRBV12-4,many,TRBJ2-1,CASSPQTSGIGEQFF
TRBV7-9,few,TRBJ2-5,CASSLADGTQETQYF
TRBV5-1,many,TRBJ2-7,CASSVGDAKQYF
TRBV24-1,NA,TRBJ2-7,CATIFSGSAYEQYF
TRBV12-3/TRBV12-4,few,TRBJ2-7,CASSFHAAGGWEQYF
TRBV7-7,NA,TRBJ2-5,CASSSSGTGFQETQYF
TRBV4-3,NA,TRBJ2-3,CASSQVRTDTQYF
TRBV5-6,NA,TRBJ1-6,CASSLDRIRNSPLHF
TRBV14,many,TRBJ2-7,CASSQERGRSYEQYF
TRBV7-9,NA,TRBJ2-1,CASSLAGGRVSNEQFF
TRBV5-6,NA,TRBJ2-3,CASSLTRDRAGTDTQYF
TRBV29-1,many,TRBJ2-3,CSVPSETDTQYF
TRBV6-2/TRBV6-3,many,TRBJ1-1,CASSYARGSTEAFF
TRBV6-5,many,TRBJ2-5,CASSYESGPKETQYF
TRBV5-6,NA,TRBJ1-2,CASSLHLLYTF
TRBV28,many,TRBJ1-1,CASTVSTEAFF
TRBV6-2/TRBV6-3,many,TRBJ1-1,CASRQLGHMNTEAFF
TRBV4-2,many,TRBJ2-3,CASSPRDSGDGVDTQYF
TRBV7-8,many,TRBJ2-3,CASSLIEGGASDTQYF
TRBV28,NA,TRBJ2-5,CASSPPTGAETQYF
TRBV7-9,many,TRBJ2-2,CASSSLVNTGELFF
TRBV6-5,NA,TRBJ1-4,CASSYGGAGEKLFF
TRBV20-1,NA,TRBJ2-7,CSAKIKTGTSYEQYF
TRBV5-1,few,TRBJ1-2,CASSLDFQGATTPNYGYTF
TRBV20-1,many,TRBJ2-3,CSARAKLAELGTDTQYF
TRBV12-3/TRBV12-4,many,TRBJ2-7,CASSRGGQYYEQYF